The entry that follows covers one TCR beta chain sequence. Its target is unknown. The ends were cut back, 0 bases at V and 1 base at J, with 10 bases in the middle. The CDR3 length is 15 residues. Germline CDR1 is SGHRS and CDR2 is YFSETQ. A multiplex PCR was run with 60 Vbeta primers and 13 Jbeta primers. Repertoires were generated with immunoSEQ multiplex PCR, while TCRdb's copy carries only in-frame clones and drops some. The repertoire holds about 94,000 clones, over 50% seen once, with about 3.8% in the top ten. This record belongs to a study of cytomegalovirus exposure and HLA in healthy donors. Study observations and caveats: Common viral pathogens were later found to be apparently linked to several of the most significant clusters. The study put 150 to 200 TCR beta chains on its list as cytomegalovirus-associated.

Source material: PBMCs. The source of this sequence is a man under 40 in good health and CMV-seronegative. The chain uses TRBV5-1 and TRBJ1-1, with D tentatively TRBD1 (6 bases). The CDR3 loop reads CASSLVQGRNTEAFF. The DNA for the CDR3 is TGCGCCAGCAGCTTGGTTCAGGGGCGGAACACTGAAGCTTTCTTT.